Below, one T cell receptor (beta chain) is given with its context. The data were taken from a study of blood T cell repertoires in COVID-19. Study information: Italy, Spain and the United States were the sources of the convalescent and acute COVID-19 samples.

Unmatched junction bases numbered 7, after V lost 5 bases and J lost 4 bases. CDR3 size: 15 residues. Looked up from germline, CDR1 is MRHNA and CDR2 is SNTAGT. Original processing methods: By means of reference gene primer amplification, nucleated cell counts were estimated. Here immunoSEQ multiplex PCR was the method, and the copy in TCRdb shows in-frame clones only, minus some. Clonal size and the V and J genes are those of that table, whereas D and trimming came from the DNA. The sample holds about 230,000 clones, over 70% seen once. The gene calls are TRBV6-4 and TRBJ1-2; TRBD1 matches 10 bases. This sequence originates from a middle-aged man with acute or convalescent COVID-19. Sequenced material: peripheral blood. CDR3 nucleotide sequence: TGTGCCAGCAGTCCCGGGACAGGGGCCGGCTATGGCTACACCTTC. The encoded protein is CASSPGTGAGYGYTF.